These 27 T cell receptor beta chains came from one sample sequenced in a study of beta chain features in type 1 diabetes (dated by TCRdb to the late 2010s). The library came from the immunoSEQ multiplex PCR assay. The entire amount of isolated RNA was reverse transcribed using the High Capacity cDNA Reverse Transcription Kit, so the sequenced TCRB transcripts were expressed ones. TCRdb stores this immuneACCESS table with in-frame sequences only. Part of the clones is absent; in the studies checked, under half of the shortfall reflects unresolved V genes, and no reason is known for the rest. The sample records about 330,000 clones, 11% of which are singletons. The ten largest account for around 0.015% of the sample. The sequenced sample consisted of naive CD4+ T cells from blood. The intended sense of this specimen's cell subset or site label: true naive CD4+ T cells. The receptor set was obtained from a woman between 25 and 40 years old in good health.

This clone was recorded a few times. The CDR3 sequence is CASSPLPDRGEQYF. In DNA form, the CDR3 reads TGTGCCAGCAGTCCCCTCCCGGACAGGGGCGAGCAGTACTTC. The rearrangement uses TRBV6-6 and TRBJ2-7; TRBD1 aligns across 9 bases. The CDR3 extends over 14 amino acids. V dropped 5 bases and J dropped 6; count of bases not matched to a gene: 8. Germline V gives CDR1 MNHNY, CDR2 SVGAGI (reference sequence).

The rearrangement joins TRBV19 to TRBJ2-2; 7 bases match TRBD1. This CDR3 has 15 residues. V dropped 6 bases and J dropped 2; count of bases not matched to a gene: 6. CDR1 is LNHDA and CDR2 is SQIVND in the germline V gene (reference sequence). CDR3 amino acids: CASRSWTGNTGELFF. For the CDR3, the DNA is TGTGCCAGTAGATCCTGGACAGGCAACACCGGGGAGCTGTTTTTT.

The V call is TRBV6-4, the J call TRBJ2-1; perhaps TRBD2 as D (6 bases). The CDR3 consists of 14 residues. Germline values: CDR1 MRHNA, CDR2 SNTAGT. V lost 4 bases and J 5 bases, leaving 12 bases between the germline ends. Here the CDR3 DNA reads TGTGCCAGCAGTGTAAATAGCGGTAACAATGAGCAGTTCTTC. It is translated as CASSVNSGNNEQFF.

Notes on this clone: A junction boundary mismatches the germline segment, possibly from a read error. V is TRBV7-7 and J is TRBJ2-5; 7 bases line up with TRBD2. Germline V lookup: CDR1 SSHAT, CDR2 FNYEAQ (reference sequence). This CDR3 spans 13 amino acids. Here the CDR3 DNA reads TGTGCTAGCAGCCGCGGGAGCTTGCAGACCCAGTACTTC. This codes for CASSRGSLQTQYF.

In its sample, this clone was seen a few times. The chain combines TRBV5-6 with TRBJ2-2; D is perhaps TRBD2 (6 bases). V gave up 0 bases and J gave up 4 bases, with 13 bases separating them. The CDR3 covers 16 residues. Germline lookup yields CDR1 SGHDT and CDR2 YYEEEE. The CDR3 bases are TGTGCCAGCAGCTTGGCTGGTCGGGAGATCACCGGGGAGCTGTTTTTT. It translates to CASSLAGREITGELFF.

The rearrangement uses TRBV19 and TRBJ2-7; 9 nucleotides match TRBD2. Losses at the gene ends were 3 bases for V and 3 bases for J; bases not matched to a gene: 3. CDR1 is LNHDA, CDR2 SQIVND, per germline (reference sequence). The CDR3 contains 14 residues. The CDR3 protein is CASSISSGDYEQYF. The CDR3 region has the DNA TGTGCCAGTAGTATTTCTAGCGGGGACTACGAGCAGTACTTC.

V and J are TRBV2 and TRBJ2-2; 9 bases are a match to TRBD2. The CDR3 sequence is 15 residues long. CDR1 is SNHLY and CDR2 is FYNNEI in the germline V gene. Trimming removed 8 bases from V and 0 bases from J; junction bases left unmatched: 4. The CDR3 protein is CASLAGHSNTGELFF. The CDR3 bases are TGTGCCAGCCTAGCGGGACATTCGAACACCGGGGAGCTGTTTTTT.

The chain recombines TRBV5-1 with TRBJ2-5, with D possibly being TRBD2 (6 bases). The J call may be faulty, since TRBJ2-7 better matches the DNA end. The CDR3 covers 13 residues. CDR1 is SGHRS, CDR2 YFSETQ, per germline. The DNA of the CDR3 is TGCGCCAGCAGCTTTCGGGGGAGAGGCGAGCAGTACTTC. Translation gives CASSFRGRGEQYF.

The sample holds a few counts of this clone. The chain carries TRBV4-3 and TRBJ2-1; TRBD2 agrees at 13 bases. Trimming removed 2 bases from V and 7 bases from J; junction bases left unmatched: 8. This CDR3 is built from 17 residues. Germline loops: CDR1 LGHNA, CDR2 YSLEER. CDR3 loop: CASSQKGGTSGINEQFF. DNA of the CDR3: TGCGCCAGCAGCCAAAAGGGTGGGACTAGCGGGATTAATGAGCAGTTCTTC.

The rearrangement uses TRBV27 and TRBJ2-1, with 9 bases lining up with TRBD2. Germline CDR1 and CDR2: MNHEY and SMNVEV (reference sequence). The V gene end was trimmed by 4 bases and the J gene end by 0 bases; junction bases not matched to a gene: 7. The CDR3 contains 17 residues. The CDR3 here is CASSSSLSGSSYNEQFF. DNA of the CDR3: TGTGCCAGCAGTTCCTCCCTTAGCGGGAGCTCCTACAATGAGCAGTTCTTC.

The genes are TRBV7-2 and TRBJ2-7; D might be TRBD2 (5 bases). This CDR3 is built from 16 residues. V was clipped by 4 bases and J by 3 bases, with 19 bases between them. Germline-derived CDR1 and CDR2 are SGHTA and FQGNSA. The CDR3 region has the DNA TGTGCCAGCAGCTCCCACTCTACTAGAAGTCTCTACGAGCAGTACTTC. Protein product: CASSSHSTRSLYEQYF.

The rearrangement uses TRBV4-2 and TRBJ2-1; 13 nucleotides agree with TRBD2. Germline V gene data show CDR1 as LGHNA and CDR2 as YNFKEQ. V shed 3 bases, J shed 9 bases, and the junction held 8 bases outside the gene matches. The CDR3 extends over 16 amino acids. For the CDR3, the DNA is TGTGCCAGCAGCCATGACACTAGCGGGAGGGCCGGTGAGCAGTTCTTC. This encodes CASSHDTSGRAGEQFF.

The rearrangement uses TRBV18 and TRBJ2-7; 10 bases agree with TRBD2. Trimming removed 5 bases from V and 5 bases from J; junction bases left unmatched: 9. Germline V lookup: CDR1 KGHSH, CDR2 LQKENI. The CDR3 covers 15 residues. The CDR3 here is CASSSVAGGLDEQYF. CDR3 bases: TGTGCCAGCTCATCCGTAGCGGGAGGTCTGGACGAGCAGTACTTC.

The DNA of the CDR3 is TGTGCCAGCAGCTTGGATCGTCAGCCCCAGCATTTT. As protein: CASSLDRQPQHF. The chain links TRBV5-4 to TRBJ1-5, with D unresolved. Germline CDR1 and CDR2: SGHNT and YYREEE (reference sequence). The CDR3 extends over 12 amino acids. With 0 bases removed from V and 6 bases from J, the gap between germline ends came to 4 bases.

This clone has just one count. The chain carries TRBV9 and TRBJ2-6; a weak D match, TRBD2 (7 bases). The CDR3 totals 19 residues. The ends were cut back, 0 bases at V and 2 bases at J, with 18 bases in the middle. Germline CDR1 and CDR2: SGDLS and YYNGEE. As DNA, the CDR3 is TGTGCCAGCAGCGTAGTTCGGACTGGGGGGGCCGCTGGGGCCAACGTCCTGACTTTC. It is translated as CASSVVRTGGAAGANVLTF.

This clone was recorded a few times. The V call is TRBV29-1, the J call TRBJ2-7; D ambiguous. This CDR3 has 14 residues. Trimming shortened V by 2 bases and J by 2 bases, and 13 bases separated the two germline ends. CDR1 and CDR2 (germline): SQVTM, ANQGSEA. The DNA for the CDR3 is TGCAGCGTTGAACGAGCAGGCTCAACCTACGAGCAGTACTTC. It codes for CSVERAGSTYEQYF.

The chain recombines TRBV19 with TRBJ2-1; 12 positions match TRBD2. This CDR3 is built from 16 residues. Germline V gene data show CDR1 as LNHDA and CDR2 as SQIVND (reference sequence). J lost 1 base, V lost 4 bases, and 2 bases had no gene match. The CDR3 reads CASSKTSGSSYNEQFF. CDR3 sequence (DNA): TGTGCCAGTAGTAAGACTAGCGGGAGTTCCTACAATGAGCAGTTCTTC. Complete variable domain (other parts from reference TRBV19 and TRBJ2-1): DGGITQSPKYLFRKEGQNVTLSCEQNLNHDAMYWYRQDPGQGLRLIYYSQIVNDFQKGDIAEGYSVSREKKESFPLTVTSAQKNPTAFYLCASSKTSGSSYNEQFFGPGTRLTVL.

This clone was seen a few times. The CDR3 bases are TGTGCCTGGAGTAAAGGGGGAAATTACGAGCAGTACTTC. Translated, it gives CAWSKGGNYEQYF. This rearrangement joins TRBV30 to TRBJ2-7; TRBD1 might be the D (6 bases). CDR1 is GTSNPN, CDR2 SVGIG, per germline (reference sequence). Trimming took 2 bases from V and 4 from J, leaving 12 bases between them. This CDR3 has 13 amino acids.

This clone has more than one count but fewer than ten. V and J are TRBV4-3 and TRBJ2-5; TRBD1 matches at 10 bases. CDR1 and CDR2 from the germline V gene are LGHNA and YSLEER. Losses at the gene ends were 4 bases for V and 3 bases for J; bases not matched to a gene: 2. This CDR3 comprises 14 residues. CDR3 sequence reads: CASSLGTGEETQYF. The CDR3 bases are TGCGCCAGCAGCCTTGGGACAGGGGAAGAGACCCAGTACTTC.

This clone showed up just a few times. The rearrangement uses TRBV7-9 and TRBJ1-2, with D unclear. This CDR3 spans 16 amino acids. V was pared by 1 base and J by 7 bases, with 19 bases between. Germline CDR1 SEHNR, CDR2 FQNEAQ (reference sequence). The CDR3 loop is CASSLVRPKEVGGYTF. The CDR3 nucleotides are TGTGCCAGCAGCTTAGTACGGCCCAAGGAGGTCGGTGGCTACACCTTC.

The V and J genes are TRBV4-2 and TRBJ2-1, with 9 nucleotides matching TRBD2. Trimming at V came to 1 base and at J to 6 bases, leaving 10 bases not matched to a gene. The germline CDR1 and CDR2 sequences are LGHNA and YNFKEQ. The CDR3 extends over 17 amino acids. The CDR3 nucleotides read TGTGCCAGCAGCCAAGGATCTAGCGGGGCCACCGTCAATGAGCAGTTCTTC. Residues: CASSQGSSGATVNEQFF.

This clone was observed a few times. V usage is TRBV6-5 and J usage is TRBJ1-4; 8 bases fit TRBD1. Losses at the gene ends were 10 bases for V and 10 bases for J; bases not matched to a gene: 8. The CDR3 is 12 residues long. From germline, CDR1 is MNHEY and CDR2 SVGAGI. The CDR3 nucleotides are TGTGCCACCCGACAGGGGACTGGAAAACTGTTTTTT. This translates into CATRQGTGKLFF.

This clone was counted between two and nine times. The rearrangement joins TRBV11-2 to TRBJ2-7; 14 nucleotides align to TRBD2. Germline loops: CDR1 SGHAT, CDR2 FQNNGV. V was clipped by 2 bases and J by 4 bases; unmatched bases: 4. This CDR3 has 16 residues. CDR3 DNA sequence: TGTGCCAGCAGCTTATCCGGGACTAGCGGGAGTTACGAGCAGTACTTC. Translating it yields CASSLSGTSGSYEQYF. The whole variable domain, filled in from reference TRBV11-2 and TRBJ2-7, reads EAGVAQSPRYKIIEKRQSVAFWCNPISGHATLYWYQQILGQGPKLLIQFQNNGVVDDSQLPKDRFSAERLKGVDSTLKIQPAKLEDSAVYLCASSLSGTSGSYEQYFGPGTRLTVT.

This rearrangement joins TRBV28 to TRBJ2-7; 7 nucleotides line up with TRBD1. This CDR3 has 15 residues. V lost 4 bases, J lost 3 bases, and 9 bases stayed unmatched. In germline, CDR1 is MDHEN, CDR2 SYDVKM. This CDR3 reads CASSSGQRLIYEQYF. CDR3 coding DNA: TGTGCCAGCAGTTCGGGACAGAGGTTAATCTACGAGCAGTACTTC.

The chain employs TRBV5-6 and TRBJ1-2; no clear D. The ends were cut back, 4 bases at V and 4 bases at J, with 11 bases in the middle. In germline, CDR1 is SGHDT, CDR2 YYEEEE. The CDR3 length is 13 residues. CDR3 amino acids: CASSPTNFYGYTF. The CDR3 DNA reads as TGTGCCAGCAGCCCCACGAACTTCTATGGCTACACCTTC. Supplemented by reference TRBV5-6 and TRBJ1-2, the full variable domain reads DAGVTQSPTHLIKTRGQQVTLRCSPKSGHDTVSWYQQALGQGPQFIFQYYEEEERQRGNFPDRFSGHQFPNYSSELNVNALLLGDSALYLCASSPTNFYGYTFGSGTRLTVV.

This clone was counted a few times. This chain uses TRBV5-4 with TRBJ2-1; 9 positions match TRBD2. The V gene end was trimmed by 1 base and the J gene end by 4 bases; junction bases not matched to a gene: 6. The length of the CDR3 is 16 residues. The germline gives CDR1 SGHNT, CDR2 YYREEE (reference sequence). Written as DNA, the CDR3 is TGTGCCAGCAGCTTGAAACTAGCGGGTAGTTACAATGAGCAGTTCTTC. Protein product: CASSLKLAGSYNEQFF.

This clone was seen a handful of times. This rearrangement joins TRBV5-4 to TRBJ2-1; TRBD2 aligns across 10 bases. CDR1 is SGHNT and CDR2 is YYREEE in the germline V gene (reference sequence). The CDR3 length is 16 residues. With 4 bases clipped from V and 1 base from J, the junction kept 5 bases outside the gene matches. Here the CDR3 reads CASSPPTSGSYNEQFF. For the CDR3, the DNA is TGTGCCAGCAGCCCGCCGACTAGCGGGTCCTACAATGAGCAGTTCTTC.